This TCR beta chain was recorded in a study of radiotherapy plus CTLA-4 blockade in lung cancer. Study overall: The study recorded objective responses in around 18% of patients and disease control in around 31%. Findings and limits, study-wide: Reports state that early shifts in blood T cell clones, with interferon-beta, best predicted response. Following radiotherapy plus ipilimumab, tumor-derived TCR clones expanded in the blood.

Germline assignment: CDR1 KGHSH and CDR2 LQKENI. The CDR3 length is 12 residues. Between the trimmed V and J ends, which lost 2 bases and 4 bases, there was a span of 3 bases. In regard to this clone: Its specificity is unknown.

Clones were sequenced by immunoSEQ multiplex PCR, and TCRdb holds only the in-frame ones, with some missing. The sample consists of about 93,000 clones, almost 90% of them appearing once. This receptor was identified in a human donor with non-small cell lung cancer that progressed on radiotherapy plus ipilimumab. J is TRBJ1-5 and V is TRBV18; D call uncertain. This specimen was peripheral blood, taken from a patient treated with radiotherapy plus ipilimumab. The DNA for the CDR3 is TGTGCCAGCTCACCAGCGAATCAGCCCCAGCATTTT. It encodes CASSPANQPQHF. The entire variable domain, with the rest obtained from reference TRBV18 and TRBJ1-5, is as follows: NAGVMQNPRHLVRRRGQEARLRCSPMKGHSHVYWYRQLPEEGLKFMVYLQKENIIDESGMPKERFSAEFPKEGPSILRIQQVVRGDSAAYFCASSPANQPQHFGDGTRLSIL.